Below, 27 T cell receptor beta chains from the same sample are listed, as sequenced in a study of regulatory T cells. Study-level points and caveats: In CD3G-deficient patients, conventional CD4+ T cells were enriched for hydrophobic CDR3 residues at positions 6 and 7.

The PCR used 52 TRBV and 13 TRBJ primers. The method was immunoSEQ multiplex PCR; TCRdb's version includes in-frame clones alone and lacks a portion of them. Of around 30,000 clones listed, about 93% are singletons. These TCRs are of unknown antigen specificity. Sequenced sample: conventional CD4+ T cells sorted from blood. These receptors were taken from a child aged 2 to 10 with CD3G deficiency.

This sequence joins TRBV6-6 and TRBJ1-3, with D hard to call. In germline, CDR1 is MNHNY, CDR2 SVGAGI (reference sequence). The length of the CDR3 is 12 residues. Trimming removed 7 bases at V and 9 bases at J, with 13 bases between. The CDR3 DNA reads TGTGCCAGCAAGGGTCCGTCTATCACCATATATTTT. The encoded protein is CASKGPSITIYF.

This chain links TRBV28 with TRBJ1-2, with a possible D match to TRBD1 (6 bases). Germline assignment: CDR1 MDHEN and CDR2 SYDVKM. V lost 8 bases and J 2 bases, leaving 9 bases between the germline ends. CDR3 length: 12 amino acids. The CDR3: CASSQGNYGYTF. In DNA form, the CDR3 reads TGTGCCAGCTCCCAGGGGAACTATGGCTACACCTTC.

The chain joins TRBV28 to TRBJ2-7, with 7 bases that match TRBD1. Per germline, CDR1 MDHEN and CDR2 SYDVKM. This CDR3 is built from 15 residues. Trimming cost V 5 bases and J 6 bases; bases outside gene matches: 13. This chain's CDR3 is CASSDHTGQLVEQYF. The CDR3 nucleotides are TGTGCCAGCAGTGACCATACGGGACAGCTGGTCGAGCAGTACTTC.

The chain links TRBV5-1 to TRBJ2-4; no reliable D call. This CDR3 has 13 residues. Germline CDR1 reads SGHRS; CDR2 reads YFSETQ. V was trimmed by 1 base and J by 6 bases, leaving 8 bases between them. The DNA of the CDR3 is TGCGCCAGCAGCTTGCGTCCAGGAAACATTCAGTACTTC. Amino acids: CASSLRPGNIQYF.

This chain links TRBV28 with TRBJ2-7, with a tentative D call TRBD2 (6 bases). The CDR3 has 12 amino acids. From germline, CDR1 is MDHEN and CDR2 SYDVKM. V lost 6 bases and J 6 bases, leaving 12 bases between the germline ends. CDR3: CASRTSSGEQYF. The DNA for the CDR3 is TGTGCCAGCAGGACTAGTTCGGGCGAGCAGTACTTC.

The genes are TRBV6-1 and TRBJ1-2; D possibly corresponds to TRBD1 (6 bases). CDR3 length equals 14 residues. Germline CDR1 MNHNS, CDR2 SASEGT. V was cut by 5 bases and J by 7 bases, with 17 bases left in between. The CDR3 is CASSIQSWGAGYTF. The CDR3 DNA follows: TGTGCCAGCAGTATTCAGTCCTGGGGGGCTGGCTACACCTTC.

The chain uses TRBV7-8 and TRBJ2-7, with TRBD1 as a possible D gene (6 bases). This CDR3 is built from 14 residues. Germline V gives CDR1 SGHVS, CDR2 FQNEAQ. Trimming removed 4 bases at V and 2 bases at J, with 12 bases between. Here the CDR3 reads CASSWGLGPYEQYF. CDR3 coding DNA: TGTGCCAGCAGCTGGGGGCTTGGTCCCTACGAGCAGTACTTC. The complete variable domain, with remaining parts taken from reference TRBV7-8 and TRBJ2-7, reads GAGVSQSPRYKVAKRGQDVALRCDPISGHVSLFWYQQALGQGPEFLTYFQNEAQLDKSGLPSDRFFAERPEGSVSTLKIQRTQQEDSAVYLCASSWGLGPYEQYFGPGTRLTVT.

V is TRBV7-9 and J is TRBJ2-1, with TRBD1 as a possible D gene (6 bases). The CDR3 has 16 amino acids. Germline V gene lookup returns CDR1 SEHNR and CDR2 FQNEAQ (reference sequence). V shed 1 base and J shed 9 bases, with 19 bases lying between them. For the CDR3, the DNA is TGTGCCAGCAGCTTAGGGTCCTCCAGGGGCGGCGGTGAGCAGTTCTTC. Translating gives CASSLGSSRGGGEQFF.

This chain uses TRBV28 with TRBJ1-2; 7 bases align to TRBD1. CDR1 is MDHEN, CDR2 SYDVKM, per germline. The CDR3 runs 13 residues. V lost 3 bases and J lost 7; bases outside the gene matches: 5. The CDR3 here is CASSLGTVGGYTF. The DNA for the CDR3 is TGTGCCAGCAGTTTGGGGACAGTAGGTGGCTACACCTTC.

In DNA, the CDR3 is TGTGCCAGCTCACCATTCGACAGTTACAATGAGCAGTTCTTC. Its protein is CASSPFDSYNEQFF. V usage is TRBV18 and J usage is TRBJ2-1; tentatively, D is TRBD1 (5 bases). The V and J ends lost 2 bases and 4 bases respectively, with 9 bases between them. CDR3 length: 14 amino acids. In germline, CDR1 is KGHSH, CDR2 LQKENI.

J is TRBJ1-1 and V is TRBV6-1, with D maybe TRBD1 (6 bases). Germline V gene sequence: CDR1 MNHNS, CDR2 SASEGT. V was cut by 6 bases and J by 3 bases, with 14 bases left in between. The CDR3 totals 14 residues. The CDR3 nucleotides read TGTGCCAGCAGGGGTCGGGGGGCGGACACTGAAGCTTTCTTT. Translated: CASRGRGADTEAFF.

The chain joins TRBV19 to TRBJ1-2, with 7 bases aligning to TRBD1. The CDR3 runs to 13 residues. V shed 3 bases and J 7 bases; nucleotides not matched to a gene: 5. Per the germline V gene, CDR1 is LNHDA and CDR2 is SQIVND (reference sequence). The CDR3, as DNA: TGTGCCAGTAGTATTCAGGGGGTCGGTGGCTACACCTTC. Its translation is CASSIQGVGGYTF.

This clone appeared a single time. V gene TRBV10-2 combines with J gene TRBJ2-1; D not certain. CDR3 size: 13 residues. CDR1 is WSHSY, CDR2 SAAADI, per germline. V was shortened by 6 bases and J by 2 bases, with 8 bases between the two germline ends. The CDR3 coding sequence is TGCGCCAGCAGGAACACGGCCTACAATGAGCAGTTCTTC. It specifies CASRNTAYNEQFF.

The genes are TRBV28 and TRBJ2-7; 10 bases line up with TRBD1. Germline trimming cut 5 bases from V and 7 bases from J; bases unmatched to any gene: 11. This CDR3 is built from 15 residues. Germline values: CDR1 MDHEN, CDR2 SYDVKM. This chain's CDR3 is CASSPSRQGAREQYF. Here the CDR3 DNA reads TGTGCCAGCAGTCCGAGCCGACAGGGGGCAAGGGAGCAGTACTTC.

This chain uses TRBV28 with TRBJ1-5, with D unclear. Germline CDR1 is MDHEN and CDR2 is SYDVKM. Trimming removed 5 bases at V and 2 bases at J, with 13 bases between. This CDR3 region has 15 residues. Here the CDR3 reads CASSTAAIGNQPQHF. The CDR3, as DNA: TGTGCCAGCAGTACGGCCGCCATAGGCAATCAGCCCCAGCATTTT.

As to this clone: The sample has other DNA sequences that encode this CDR3 too. The V gene is TRBV28, the J gene TRBJ2-7; no definite D call. The V end was cut by 4 bases, the J end by 2 bases, with 3 bases between. This CDR3 contains 11 residues. Germline values: CDR1 MDHEN, CDR2 SYDVKM. DNA for the CDR3: TGTGCCAGCAGTTCCCCCTACGAGCAGTACTTC. Protein product: CASSSPYEQYF.

V gene TRBV6-6 combines with J gene TRBJ2-1; 8 nucleotides agree with TRBD1. J was trimmed by 0 bases and V by 6 bases; bases with no gene match: 7. In germline, CDR1 is MNHNY, CDR2 SVGAGI (reference sequence). The CDR3 consists of 16 residues. This CDR3 is CASRLDRGSSYNEQFF. CDR3 bases: TGTGCCAGCAGACTCGACAGGGGTAGCTCCTACAATGAGCAGTTCTTC.

This clone was observed once. The chain links TRBV28 to TRBJ1-1; a weak D match, TRBD1 (5 bases). CDR1 and CDR2 from the germline V gene are MDHEN and SYDVKM. The CDR3 has 14 amino acids. Trimming took 7 bases from V and 1 from J, leaving 13 bases between them. In nucleotides, the CDR3 is TGTGCCAGCAATTCAGGGTGGAGGAACACTGAAGCTTTCTTT. As protein: CASNSGWRNTEAFF.

V and J are TRBV23-1 and TRBJ1-1, with 7 bases fitting TRBD1. TRBV23-1 counts as an open reading frame of uncertain function. CDR3 length equals 14 residues. J gave up 3 bases and V 3 bases, and 4 bases lay outside the gene matches. The CDR3 bases are TGCGCCAGCAGTCACGGGACAGATGACACTGAAGCTTTCTTT. It encodes CASSHGTDDTEAFF.

The rearrangement links TRBV7-8 to TRBJ2-1, with 7 bases aligning to TRBD2. Looked up from germline, CDR1 is SGHVS and CDR2 is FQNEAQ. This CDR3 has 16 amino acids. The junction had 9 bases not matched to a gene; V was cut back by 6 bases and J by 1 base. The CDR3: CASSKSLAGSYNEQFF. The CDR3 DNA sequence: TGTGCCAGCAGTAAATCGTTAGCGGGTTCCTACAATGAGCAGTTCTTC.

CDR3 protein: CASSPIGLFTREQFF. CDR3 nucleotides: TGTGCCAGCAGTCCCATCGGCCTTTTCACCCGTGAGCAGTTCTTC. The V gene is TRBV28, the J gene TRBJ2-1; D unresolved. Trimming removed 5 bases from V and 9 bases from J, with 20 bases in between. The CDR3 has 15 amino acids. Looked up from germline, CDR1 is MDHEN and CDR2 is SYDVKM.

This chain uses TRBV28 with TRBJ1-5; D is perhaps TRBD1 (6 bases). The germline gives CDR1 MDHEN, CDR2 SYDVKM. CDR3 length: 13 residues. V gave up 5 bases and J gave up 4 bases, with 9 bases separating them. Written as DNA, the CDR3 is TGTGCCAGCAGTAGACAGGAAAATCAGCCCCAGCATTTT. Amino acid sequence: CASSRQENQPQHF.

The V gene is TRBV4-1, the J gene TRBJ2-1; D is possibly TRBD1 or TRBD2 (5 bases each). V lost 1 base to trimming and J lost 1 base, with 11 bases between them. The CDR3 consists of 16 residues. CDR1 is MGHRA, CDR2 YSYEKL, per germline. The CDR3: CASSQGTGASYNEQFF. CDR3 coding DNA: TGCGCCAGCAGCCAAGGAACCGGGGCATCCTACAATGAGCAGTTCTTC.

Here the CDR3 DNA reads TGTGCCAGCAGCCAGCGCCGGTTGGTGACCGGGGAGCTGTTTTTT. It translates to CASSQRRLVTGELFF. The genes are TRBV28 and TRBJ2-2; unclear D gene. The germline V gene encodes CDR1 MDHEN and CDR2 SYDVKM. V lost 6 bases and J lost 5, with 16 bases in between. The CDR3 is made up of 15 amino acids.

Only one count was recorded for this clone. The chain is built from TRBV28 and TRBJ2-7; D is ambiguous. This CDR3 has 12 residues. The germline V gene has CDR1 MDHEN and CDR2 SYDVKM. V was pared by 6 bases and J by 1 base, with 7 bases between. The CDR3 is CASSSISYEQYF. The CDR3 DNA follows: TGTGCCAGCAGCTCAATTTCCTACGAGCAGTACTTC.

The chain has TRBV28 and TRBJ1-1; 9 nucleotides align to TRBD1. Germline V CDR1 and CDR2: MDHEN, SYDVKM. The V segment lost 6 bases and the J segment 4 bases; nucleotides outside the gene matches: 12. The CDR3 is made up of 16 amino acids. The CDR3 region has the DNA TGTGCCAGCAGCGTCACAGGGGGCCTCACGGGCACTGAAGCTTTCTTT. It specifies CASSVTGGLTGTEAFF.

The rearrangement uses TRBV11-2 and TRBJ2-5; D is unresolved. V was shortened by 0 bases and J by 4 bases, with 12 bases between the two germline ends. CDR1 and CDR2 from the germline V gene are SGHAT and FQNNGV. This CDR3 has 15 amino acids. The CDR3 is CASSLDISVRETQYF. The CDR3 DNA follows: TGTGCCAGCAGCTTAGATATCAGCGTTCGAGAGACCCAGTACTTC.